The present T cell receptor beta chain was sequenced within a study of OX40 agonist ivuxolimab in advanced cancers. Study overall: A diagnosis of hepatocellular carcinoma, melanoma, renal cell or head and neck cancer was present in dose-escalation patients. The eligibility criteria allowed prior anti-PD-1, anti-PD-L1 or anti-CTLA-4 therapy, and approximately 42% had some. Study-wide results and limits: CD8+ T cells were the subset that, on average, had more expanded clones than CD4+.

TCRdb keeps only in-frame clones here, not all; method: immunoSEQ multiplex PCR. The data show about 53,000 clones, with about four fifths seen just once and 3.5% to 5.5% held by the top ten. Concerning this clone itself: Its target is not known.

The CDR3 runs 15 residues. CDR1 SGHDT and CDR2 YYEEEE come from the germline V gene. With V trimmed by 5 bases and J by 3 bases, 10 bases remained unmatched. Autoimmune disease history or systemic immunosuppression disqualified patients. The TCR comes from an adult with an advanced solid tumor such as melanoma, head and neck, liver or kidney cancer. The sequenced sample was CD4+ or CD8+ T cells sorted from blood, obtained in a trial of the OX40 agonist ivuxolimab. V and J are TRBV5-6 and TRBJ2-5; TRBD2 agrees at 7 bases. The CDR3 sequence: CASRPSGLAEETQYF. The CDR3 DNA follows: TGTGCCAGCAGACCGAGCGGGCTAGCGGAAGAGACCCAGTACTTC. The full variable domain, its missing parts supplied by reference TRBV5-6 and TRBJ2-5, is DAGVTQSPTHLIKTRGQQVTLRCSPKSGHDTVSWYQQALGQGPQFIFQYYEEEERQRGNFPDRFSGHQFPNYSSELNVNALLLGDSALYLCASRPSGLAEETQYFGPGTRLLVL.